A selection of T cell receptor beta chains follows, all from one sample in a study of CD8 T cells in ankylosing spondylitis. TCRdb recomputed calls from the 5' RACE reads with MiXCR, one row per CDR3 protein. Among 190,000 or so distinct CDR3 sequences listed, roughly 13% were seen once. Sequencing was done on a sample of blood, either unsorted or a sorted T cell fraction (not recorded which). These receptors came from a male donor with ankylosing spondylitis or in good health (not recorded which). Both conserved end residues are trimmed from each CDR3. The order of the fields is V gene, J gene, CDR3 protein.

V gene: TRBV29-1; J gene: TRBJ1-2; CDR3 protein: SVEGALYGYT
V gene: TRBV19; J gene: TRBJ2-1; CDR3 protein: ASSPTSGVDSYNEQF
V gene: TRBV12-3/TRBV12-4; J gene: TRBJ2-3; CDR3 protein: ASSLMVAGGPGAQY
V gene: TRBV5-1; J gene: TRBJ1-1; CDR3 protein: ASSLGEAGVVNTEAF
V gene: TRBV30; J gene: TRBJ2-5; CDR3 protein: AWRGQSQETQY
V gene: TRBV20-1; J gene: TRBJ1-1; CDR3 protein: SATAVGGGTEAF
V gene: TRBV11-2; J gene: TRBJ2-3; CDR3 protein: ASSRAQDTQY
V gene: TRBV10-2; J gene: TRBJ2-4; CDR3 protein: ASSEGEEANIQY
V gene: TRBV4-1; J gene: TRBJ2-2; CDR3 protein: ASSQGGARAGELF
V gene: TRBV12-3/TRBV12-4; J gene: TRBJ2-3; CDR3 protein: ASSLGRAGVTDTQY
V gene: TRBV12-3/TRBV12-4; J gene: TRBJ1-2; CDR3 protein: ASRDPGTGEGGYT
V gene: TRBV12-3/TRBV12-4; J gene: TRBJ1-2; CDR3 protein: ASSFIPLLNYGYT
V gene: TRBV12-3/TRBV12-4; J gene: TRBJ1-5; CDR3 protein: ASSLRQGVQPQH
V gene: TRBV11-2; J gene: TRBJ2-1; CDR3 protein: ASSRAEGYNEQF
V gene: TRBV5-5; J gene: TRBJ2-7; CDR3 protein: ASSLQSGRSRYEQY
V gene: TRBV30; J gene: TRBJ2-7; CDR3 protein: AWTSTGEAEQY
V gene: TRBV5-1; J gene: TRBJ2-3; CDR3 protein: ASSPLAGGSTDTQY
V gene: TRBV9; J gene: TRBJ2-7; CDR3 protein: ASSVEGEAAYEQY
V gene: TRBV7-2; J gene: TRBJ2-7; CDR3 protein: ASSLPPSAYEQY
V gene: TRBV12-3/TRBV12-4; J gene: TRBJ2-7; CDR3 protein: ASSTGTGLYEQY
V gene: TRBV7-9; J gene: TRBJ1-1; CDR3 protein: ASSFRDTEAF
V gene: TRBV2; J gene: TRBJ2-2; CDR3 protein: ASSVAGNTGELF
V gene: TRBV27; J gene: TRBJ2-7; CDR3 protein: ASSTSGGTGEQY
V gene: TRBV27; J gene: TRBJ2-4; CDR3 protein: ASSPVTGTNIQY
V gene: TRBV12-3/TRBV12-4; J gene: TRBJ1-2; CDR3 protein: ASSLNAYGYT
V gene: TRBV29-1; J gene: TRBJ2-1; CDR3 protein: SVEDAGFYNEQF
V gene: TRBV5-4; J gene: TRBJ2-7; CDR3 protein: ASSFWDYRKTYEQY
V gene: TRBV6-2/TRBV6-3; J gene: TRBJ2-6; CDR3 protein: ASSYTVTVSSGANVLT
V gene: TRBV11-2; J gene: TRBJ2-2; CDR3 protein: ASSLVDSENTGELF
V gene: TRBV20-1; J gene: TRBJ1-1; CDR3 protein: SARESRQSSKWIGNTEAF
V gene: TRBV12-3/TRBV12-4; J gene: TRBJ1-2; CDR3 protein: ASRETGSNYGYT
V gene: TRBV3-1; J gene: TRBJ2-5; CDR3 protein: ASSQDDVGQETQY
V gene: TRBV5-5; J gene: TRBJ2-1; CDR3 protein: ASTLAAELFYNEQF
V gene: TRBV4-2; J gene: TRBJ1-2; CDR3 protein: ASSPQGREDGYT
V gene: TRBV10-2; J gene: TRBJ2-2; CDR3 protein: AGSEGGELF
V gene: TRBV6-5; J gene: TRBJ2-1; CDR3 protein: ASSYSSTGSLGEQF
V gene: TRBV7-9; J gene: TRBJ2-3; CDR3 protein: ASSPGDVAGTDTQY
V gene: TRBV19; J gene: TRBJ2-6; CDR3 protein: ASSTLLDGDVGANVLT
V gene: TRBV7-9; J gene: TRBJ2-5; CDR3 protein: ASSSTSGQAVGTQY
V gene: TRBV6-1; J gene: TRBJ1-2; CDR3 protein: ASSEEQGWAYGYT
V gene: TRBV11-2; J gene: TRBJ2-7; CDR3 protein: ASKLTGSYEQY
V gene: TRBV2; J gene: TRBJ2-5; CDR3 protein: ASSEDLGQTQY
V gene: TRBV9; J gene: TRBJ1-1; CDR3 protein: ASSASLGVNTEAF
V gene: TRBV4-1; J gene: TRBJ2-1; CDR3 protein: ASSEASNEQF
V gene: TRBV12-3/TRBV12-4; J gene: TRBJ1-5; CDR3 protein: ASSSGGASQPQH
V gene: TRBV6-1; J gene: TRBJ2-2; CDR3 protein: ASGPLAGGTGELF
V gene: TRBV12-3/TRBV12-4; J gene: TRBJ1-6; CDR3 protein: ASREGAAYNSPLH
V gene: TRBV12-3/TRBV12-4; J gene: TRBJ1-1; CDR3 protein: ASSFAGGTEAF
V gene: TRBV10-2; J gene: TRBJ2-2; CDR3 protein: ASRGLNTGELF
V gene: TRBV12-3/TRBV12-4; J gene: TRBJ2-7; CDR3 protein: ASSLAALGYEQY
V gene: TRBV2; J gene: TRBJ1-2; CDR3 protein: ASSEGYMAPPV
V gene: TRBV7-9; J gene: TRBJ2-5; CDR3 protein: ASSLSVYQETQY
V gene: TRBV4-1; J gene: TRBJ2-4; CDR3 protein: ASSQGGNRGTGNIQY
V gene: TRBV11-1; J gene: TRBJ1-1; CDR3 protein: ASSHDELWTGESTEAF